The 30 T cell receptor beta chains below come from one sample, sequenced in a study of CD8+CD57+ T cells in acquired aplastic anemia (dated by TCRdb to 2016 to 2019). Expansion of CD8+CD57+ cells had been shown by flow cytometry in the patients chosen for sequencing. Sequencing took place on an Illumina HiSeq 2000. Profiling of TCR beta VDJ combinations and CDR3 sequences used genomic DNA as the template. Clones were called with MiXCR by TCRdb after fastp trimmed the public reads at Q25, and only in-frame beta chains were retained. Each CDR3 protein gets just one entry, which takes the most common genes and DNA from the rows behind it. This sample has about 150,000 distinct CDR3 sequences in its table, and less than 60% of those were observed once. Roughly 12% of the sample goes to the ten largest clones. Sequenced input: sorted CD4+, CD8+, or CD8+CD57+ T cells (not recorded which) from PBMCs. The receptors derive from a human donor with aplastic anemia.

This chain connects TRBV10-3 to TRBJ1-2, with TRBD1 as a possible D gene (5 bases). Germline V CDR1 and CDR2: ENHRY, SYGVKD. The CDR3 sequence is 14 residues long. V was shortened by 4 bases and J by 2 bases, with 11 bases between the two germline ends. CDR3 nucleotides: TGTGCCATCAGTGGCTTTCGGGGGAACTATGGCTACACCTTC. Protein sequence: CAISGFRGNYGYTF.

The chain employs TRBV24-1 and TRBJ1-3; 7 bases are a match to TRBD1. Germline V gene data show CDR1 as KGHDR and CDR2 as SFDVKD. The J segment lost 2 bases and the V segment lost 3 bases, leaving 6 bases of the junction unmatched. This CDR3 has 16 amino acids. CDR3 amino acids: CATSDRQGITGNTIYF. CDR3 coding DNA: TGTGCCACCAGTGATCGACAGGGCATCACTGGAAACACCATATATTTT.

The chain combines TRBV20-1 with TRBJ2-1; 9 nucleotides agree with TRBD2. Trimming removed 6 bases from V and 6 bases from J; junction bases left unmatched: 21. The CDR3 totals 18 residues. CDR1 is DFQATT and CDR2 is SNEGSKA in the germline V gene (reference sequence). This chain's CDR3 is CSAPGTSSGIAPGNEQFF. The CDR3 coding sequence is TGCAGTGCGCCCGGGACTAGCAGTGGTATCGCCCCAGGCAATGAGCAGTTCTTC.

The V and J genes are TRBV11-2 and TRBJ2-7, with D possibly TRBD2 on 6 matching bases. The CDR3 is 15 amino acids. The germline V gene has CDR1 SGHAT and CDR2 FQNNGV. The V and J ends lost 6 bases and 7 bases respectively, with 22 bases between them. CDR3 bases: TGTGCCAGCAGTTCAACCGGGACTTGGACGGGGGAGCAGTACTTC. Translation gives CASSSTGTWTGEQYF.

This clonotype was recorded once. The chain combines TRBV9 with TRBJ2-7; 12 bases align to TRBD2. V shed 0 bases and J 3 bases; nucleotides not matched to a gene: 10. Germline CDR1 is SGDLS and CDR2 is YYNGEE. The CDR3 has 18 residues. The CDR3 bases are TGTGCCAGCAGCGTAGCTGCGACTAGCGGGAGTGGAGGCTACGAGCAGTACTTC. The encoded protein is CASSVAATSGSGGYEQYF. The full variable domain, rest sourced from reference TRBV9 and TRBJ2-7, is DSGVTQTPKHLITATGQRVTLRCSPRSGDLSVYWYQQSLDQGLQFLIQYYNGEERAKGNILERFSAQQFPDLHSELNLSSLELGDSALYFCASSVAATSGSGGYEQYFGPGTRLTVT.

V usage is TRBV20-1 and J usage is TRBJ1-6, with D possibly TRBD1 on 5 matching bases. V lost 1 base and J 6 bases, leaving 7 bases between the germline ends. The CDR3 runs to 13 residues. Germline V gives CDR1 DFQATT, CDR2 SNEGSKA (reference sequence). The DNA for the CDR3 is TGCAGTGCTAGAGGGACACCTAATTCACCCCTCCACTTT. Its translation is CSARGTPNSPLHF.

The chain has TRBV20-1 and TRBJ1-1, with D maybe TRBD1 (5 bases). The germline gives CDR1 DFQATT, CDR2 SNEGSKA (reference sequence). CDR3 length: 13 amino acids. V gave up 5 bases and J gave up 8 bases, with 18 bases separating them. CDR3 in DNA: TGCAGTGCTTCGTGGGCAGGCGGGGGGGAAGCTTTCTTT. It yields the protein CSASWAGGGEAFF.

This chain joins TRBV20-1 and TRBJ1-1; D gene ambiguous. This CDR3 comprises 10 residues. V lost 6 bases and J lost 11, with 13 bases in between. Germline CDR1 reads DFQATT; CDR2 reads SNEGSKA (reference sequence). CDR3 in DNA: TGCAGTGCCTCGGCGGTGTTTGCTTTCTTT. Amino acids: CSASAVFAFF.

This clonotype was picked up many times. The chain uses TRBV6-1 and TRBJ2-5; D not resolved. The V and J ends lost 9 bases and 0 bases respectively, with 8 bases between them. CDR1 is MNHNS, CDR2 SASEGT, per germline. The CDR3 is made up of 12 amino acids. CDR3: CASGEYQETQYF. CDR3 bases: TGTGCCAGTGGGGAATACCAAGAGACCCAGTACTTC.

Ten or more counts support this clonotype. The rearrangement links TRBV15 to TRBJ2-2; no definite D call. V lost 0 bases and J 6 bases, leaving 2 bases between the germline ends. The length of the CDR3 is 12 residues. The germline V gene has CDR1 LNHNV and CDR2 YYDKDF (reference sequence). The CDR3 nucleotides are TGTGCCACCAGCAGAGATCCCGGGGAGCTGTTTTTT. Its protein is CATSRDPGELFF.

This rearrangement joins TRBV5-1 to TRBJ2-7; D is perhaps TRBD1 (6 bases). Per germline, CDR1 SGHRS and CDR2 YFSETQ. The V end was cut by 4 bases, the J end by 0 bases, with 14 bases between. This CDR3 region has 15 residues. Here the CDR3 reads CASSRTPGHSYEQYF. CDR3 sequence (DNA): TGCGCCAGCAGCAGGACACCGGGACACTCCTACGAGCAGTACTTC.

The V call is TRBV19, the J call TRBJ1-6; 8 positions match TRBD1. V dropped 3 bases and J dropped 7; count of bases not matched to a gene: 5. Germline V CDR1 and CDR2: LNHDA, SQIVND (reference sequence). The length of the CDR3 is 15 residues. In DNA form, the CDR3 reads TGTGCCAGTAGTATCTCAGGGGGCGGAAATTCACCCCTCCACTTT. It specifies CASSISGGGNSPLHF.

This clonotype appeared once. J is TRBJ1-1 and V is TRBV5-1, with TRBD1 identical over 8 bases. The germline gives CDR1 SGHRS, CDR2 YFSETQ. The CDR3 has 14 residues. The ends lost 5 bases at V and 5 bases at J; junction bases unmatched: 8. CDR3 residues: CASSSQGAGTEAFF. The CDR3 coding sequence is TGCGCCAGCAGTTCCCAGGGGGCGGGGACTGAAGCTTTCTTT.

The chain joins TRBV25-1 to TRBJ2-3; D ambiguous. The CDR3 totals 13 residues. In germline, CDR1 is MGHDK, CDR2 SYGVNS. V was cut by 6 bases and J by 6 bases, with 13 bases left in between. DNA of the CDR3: TGTGCCAGCAGCACGTGGGGTGCGGATACGCAGTATTTT. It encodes CASSTWGADTQYF.

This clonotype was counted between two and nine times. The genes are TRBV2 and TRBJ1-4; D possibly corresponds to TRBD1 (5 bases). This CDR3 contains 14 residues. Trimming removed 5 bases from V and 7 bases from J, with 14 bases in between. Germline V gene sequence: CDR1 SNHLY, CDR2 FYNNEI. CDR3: CASSTPGLAEKLFF. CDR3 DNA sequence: TGTGCCAGCAGTACTCCGGGACTGGCTGAAAAACTGTTTTTT.

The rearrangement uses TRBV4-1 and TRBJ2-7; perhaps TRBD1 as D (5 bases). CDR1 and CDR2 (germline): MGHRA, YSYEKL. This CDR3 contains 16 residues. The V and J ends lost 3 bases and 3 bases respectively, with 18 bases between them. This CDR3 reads CASSQSSPTAFYEQYV. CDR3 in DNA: TGCGCCAGCAGCCAGAGCAGCCCGACAGCTTTCTACGAGCAGTACGTC.

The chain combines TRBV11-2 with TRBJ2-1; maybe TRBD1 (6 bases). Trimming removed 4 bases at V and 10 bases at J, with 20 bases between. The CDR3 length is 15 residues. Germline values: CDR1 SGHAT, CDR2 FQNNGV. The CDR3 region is CASSYDRDRSYEQFF. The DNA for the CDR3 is TGTGCCAGCAGCTATGATCGTGACAGGTCCTACGAGCAGTTCTTC.

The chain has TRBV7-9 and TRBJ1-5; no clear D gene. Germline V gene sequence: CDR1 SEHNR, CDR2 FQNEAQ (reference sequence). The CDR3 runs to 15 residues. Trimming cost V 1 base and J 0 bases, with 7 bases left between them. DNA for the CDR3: TGTGCCAGCAGCTTAGGAGACACTAGCAATCAGCCCCAGCATTTT. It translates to CASSLGDTSNQPQHF.

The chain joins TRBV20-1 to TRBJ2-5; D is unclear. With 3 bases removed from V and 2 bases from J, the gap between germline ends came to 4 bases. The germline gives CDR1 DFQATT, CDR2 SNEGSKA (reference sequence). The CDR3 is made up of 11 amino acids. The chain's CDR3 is CSASLQETQYF. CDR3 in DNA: TGCAGTGCTAGCCTTCAAGAGACCCAGTACTTC.

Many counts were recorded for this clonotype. CDR3: CSAWDRANTGELFF. In DNA, the CDR3 is TGCAGTGCTTGGGACAGAGCGAACACCGGGGAGCTGTTTTTT. The V and J genes are TRBV20-1 and TRBJ2-2, with 7 bases aligning to TRBD1. Germline CDR1 DFQATT, CDR2 SNEGSKA (reference sequence). This CDR3 contains 14 residues. The trim removed 5 bases at V and 0 bases at J, leaving 3 bases unmatched.

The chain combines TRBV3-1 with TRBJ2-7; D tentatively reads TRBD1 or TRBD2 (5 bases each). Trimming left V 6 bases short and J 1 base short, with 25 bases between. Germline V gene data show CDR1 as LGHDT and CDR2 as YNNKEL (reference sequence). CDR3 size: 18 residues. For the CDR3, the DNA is TGTGCCAGCAGGCCCTCCGGGACCGCCAACCTCCTATCCTACGAGCAGTACTTC. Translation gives CASRPSGTANLLSYEQYF.

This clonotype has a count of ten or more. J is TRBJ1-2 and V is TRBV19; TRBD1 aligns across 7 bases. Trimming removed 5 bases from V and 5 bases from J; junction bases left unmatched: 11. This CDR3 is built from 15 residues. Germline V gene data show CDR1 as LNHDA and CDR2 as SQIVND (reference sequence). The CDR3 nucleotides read TGTGCCAGTAGTCTTCCCGGGACAGCGAATTATGGCTACACCTTC. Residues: CASSLPGTANYGYTF.

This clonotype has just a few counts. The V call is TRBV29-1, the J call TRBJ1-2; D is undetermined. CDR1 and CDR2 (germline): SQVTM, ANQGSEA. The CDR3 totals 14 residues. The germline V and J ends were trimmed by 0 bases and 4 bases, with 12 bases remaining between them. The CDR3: CSVEDPGKGYGYTF. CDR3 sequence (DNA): TGCAGCGTTGAAGATCCCGGGAAAGGCTATGGCTACACCTTC.

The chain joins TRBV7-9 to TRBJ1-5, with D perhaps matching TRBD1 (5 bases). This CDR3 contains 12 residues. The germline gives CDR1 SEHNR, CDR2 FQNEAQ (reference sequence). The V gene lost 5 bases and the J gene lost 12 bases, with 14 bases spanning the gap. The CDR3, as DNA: TGTGCCAGCAGCCCCGGGACGGTGAACCAGCATTTT. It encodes CASSPGTVNQHF.

For the CDR3, the DNA is TGTGCCAGTAGTCCCGACAGGAATAACTATGGCTACACCTTC. Translating it yields CASSPDRNNYGYTF. The J gene is TRBJ1-2, the V gene TRBV19; D may be TRBD1 (6 bases). Trimming shortened V by 5 bases and J by 1 base, and 11 bases separated the two germline ends. CDR3 size: 14 residues. Germline V lookup: CDR1 LNHDA, CDR2 SQIVND (reference sequence).

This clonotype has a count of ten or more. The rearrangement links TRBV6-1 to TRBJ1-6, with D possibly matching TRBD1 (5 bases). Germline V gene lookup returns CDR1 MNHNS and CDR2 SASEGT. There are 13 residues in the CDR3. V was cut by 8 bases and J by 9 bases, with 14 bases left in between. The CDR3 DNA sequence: TGTGCCAGCGGAAGGGGCGAGATTTCACCCCTCCACTTT. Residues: CASGRGEISPLHF.

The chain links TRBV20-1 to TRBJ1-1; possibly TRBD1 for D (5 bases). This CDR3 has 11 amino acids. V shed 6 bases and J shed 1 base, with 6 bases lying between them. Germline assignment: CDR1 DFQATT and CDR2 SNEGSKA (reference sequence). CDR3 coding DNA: TGCAGTGCGGGGGGGAACACTGAAGCTTTCTTT. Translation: CSAGGNTEAFF.

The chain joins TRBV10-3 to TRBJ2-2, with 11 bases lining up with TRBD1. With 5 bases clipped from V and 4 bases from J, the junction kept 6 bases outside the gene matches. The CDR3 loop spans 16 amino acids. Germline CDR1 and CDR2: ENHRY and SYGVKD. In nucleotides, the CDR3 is TGTGCCATCAGTACCCCGGGACAGGGGGGCACCGGGGAGCTGTTTTTT. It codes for CAISTPGQGGTGELFF.

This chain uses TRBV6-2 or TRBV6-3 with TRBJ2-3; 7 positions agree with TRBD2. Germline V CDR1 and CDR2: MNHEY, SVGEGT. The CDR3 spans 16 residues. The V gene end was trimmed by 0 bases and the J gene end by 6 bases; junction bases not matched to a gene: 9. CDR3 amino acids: CASSYSSLAVLDTQYF. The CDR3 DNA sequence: TGTGCCAGCAGTTACTCGAGTCTAGCGGTTCTCGATACGCAGTATTTT.

This CDR3 reads CSARTRYEQYF. CDR3 in DNA: TGCAGTGCTAGGACCAGGTACGAGCAGTACTTC. The chain is built from TRBV20-1 and TRBJ2-7, with D unresolved. This CDR3 is built from 11 residues. V gave up 3 bases and J gave up 4 bases, with 7 bases separating them. Germline lookup yields CDR1 DFQATT and CDR2 SNEGSKA (reference sequence).